Sequencing of this T cell receptor (beta chain) was carried out in a study of blood T cell repertoires in COVID-19. As for the study in general: Sites in the United States, Italy and Spain provided acute and convalescent COVID-19 samples. T cells, B-cell-depleted T cells, or PBMCs supplied cDNA or gDNA.

As processed by the authors: Estimation of nucleated cell counts relied on the amplification of reference gene primers. Assay: immunoSEQ multiplex PCR; the TCRdb copy retains only in-frame clones and omits some. The V and J calls and clone size were taken over from that table, and D and trimming were inferred from the DNA. The sample consists of approximately 25,000 clones, 70% to 90% of them appearing once. This CDR3 has 13 residues. Seattle cases were enrolled at active infection and followed longitudinally. The TCR originated in a woman aged 70-85 years with COVID-19, enrolled during active disease. Sequenced: peripheral blood. The chain combines TRBV12-2 with TRBJ1-1; the table calls TRBD1, which could not be checked here. TRBV12-2 is recorded as a pseudogene. DNA of the CDR3: TGTGCAAGTCGCCTGCAGGGCTTTGGTGAAGCTTTCTTT. Amino acids: CASRLQGFGEAFF.